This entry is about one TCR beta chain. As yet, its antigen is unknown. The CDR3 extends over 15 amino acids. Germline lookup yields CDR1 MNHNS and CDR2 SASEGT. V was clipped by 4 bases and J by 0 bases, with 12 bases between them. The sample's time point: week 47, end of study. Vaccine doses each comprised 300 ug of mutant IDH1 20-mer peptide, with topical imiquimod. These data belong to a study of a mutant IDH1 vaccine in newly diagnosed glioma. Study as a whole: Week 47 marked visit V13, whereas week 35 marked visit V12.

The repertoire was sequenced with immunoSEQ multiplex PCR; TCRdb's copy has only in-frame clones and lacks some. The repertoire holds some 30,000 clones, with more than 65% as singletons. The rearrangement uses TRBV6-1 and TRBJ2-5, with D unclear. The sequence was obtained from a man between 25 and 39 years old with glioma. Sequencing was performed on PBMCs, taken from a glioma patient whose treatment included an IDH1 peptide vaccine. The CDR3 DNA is TGTGCCAGCAGTGTTTCGGCAGCCGACCAAGAGACCCAGTACTTC. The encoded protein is CASSVSAADQETQYF.